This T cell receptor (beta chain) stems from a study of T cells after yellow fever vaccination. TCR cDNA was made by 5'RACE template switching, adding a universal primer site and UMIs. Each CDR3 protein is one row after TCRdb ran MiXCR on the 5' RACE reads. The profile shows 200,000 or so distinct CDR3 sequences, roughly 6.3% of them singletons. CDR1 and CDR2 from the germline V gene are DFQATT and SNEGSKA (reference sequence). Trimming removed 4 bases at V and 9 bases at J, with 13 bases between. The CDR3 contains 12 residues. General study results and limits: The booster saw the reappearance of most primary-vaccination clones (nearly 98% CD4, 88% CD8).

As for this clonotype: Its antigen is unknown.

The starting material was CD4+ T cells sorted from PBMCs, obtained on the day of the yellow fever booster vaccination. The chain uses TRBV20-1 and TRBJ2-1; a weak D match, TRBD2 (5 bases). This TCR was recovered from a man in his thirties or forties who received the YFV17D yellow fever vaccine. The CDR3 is CSAKGERFEQFF. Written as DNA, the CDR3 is TGCAGTGCTAAGGGAGAGCGCTTTGAGCAGTTCTTC.